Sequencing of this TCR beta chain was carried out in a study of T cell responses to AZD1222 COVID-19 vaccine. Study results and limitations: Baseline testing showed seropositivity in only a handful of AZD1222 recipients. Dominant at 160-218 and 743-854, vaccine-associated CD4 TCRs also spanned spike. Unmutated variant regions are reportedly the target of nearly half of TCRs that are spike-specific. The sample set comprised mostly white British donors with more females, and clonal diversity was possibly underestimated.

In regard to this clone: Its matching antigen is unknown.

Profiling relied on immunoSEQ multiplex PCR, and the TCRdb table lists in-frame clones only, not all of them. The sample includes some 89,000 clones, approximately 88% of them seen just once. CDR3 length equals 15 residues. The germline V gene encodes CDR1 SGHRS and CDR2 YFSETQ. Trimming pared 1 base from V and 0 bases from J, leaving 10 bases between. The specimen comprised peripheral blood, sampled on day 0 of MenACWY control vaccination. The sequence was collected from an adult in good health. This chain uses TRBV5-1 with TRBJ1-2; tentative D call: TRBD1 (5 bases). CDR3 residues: CASSLTGSTNYGYTF. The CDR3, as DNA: TGCGCCAGCAGCTTGACAGGTTCGACTAACTATGGCTACACCTTC.